This is a list of T cell receptor beta chains from one sample in a study of siplizumab effects on memory and regulatory T cells. TCRdb's copy holds only in-frame clones and misses some; the assay was immunoSEQ multiplex PCR. The sample lists over 50,000 clones, 75% to 90% seen once, with 3% to 4% in the top ten. The sequenced sample consisted of memory CD4+ T cells sorted from blood. These receptors all stem from a human donor in good health. Both conserved end residues are part of each CDR3. Fields, in order: J gene, D gene, CDR3 length, V gene, clone size, CDR3 DNA, CDR3 protein. The D gene is left open where the match is weak. A row's size may be missing; if present it is once, few, many or a size class.

>TRBJ2-1|TRBD1|13|TRBV11-3|-
TGTGCCAGCTCAAGGACAGGGGACGGAGAGCAGTTCTTC
CASSRTGDGEQFF
>TRBJ1-5|-|15|TRBV6-6|-
TGTGCCAGCAGTAAGGGGTCTAATAGCAATCAGCCCCAGCATTTT
CASSKGSNSNQPQHF
>TRBJ1-2|-|14|TRBV6-5|-
TGTGCCAGCAGCCAACAGTGGGGAGGCTATGGCTACACCTTC
CASSQQWGGYGYTF
>TRBJ2-2|-|14|TRBV19|-
TGTGCCAGTAGTCCAACTAAGAACACCGGGGAGCTGTTTTTT
CASSPTKNTGELFF
>TRBJ1-3|TRBD1|16|TRBV6-1|-
TGTGCCAGCAGTGAAAGGGGGCTCCTCTCTGGAAACACCATATATTTT
CASSERGLLSGNTIYF
>TRBJ1-2|-|14|TRBV5-1|-
TGCGCCAGCAGCTTGGTACCTGGGAACTATGGCTACACCTTC
CASSLVPGNYGYTF
>TRBJ2-1|TRBD2|18|TRBV19|-
TGTGCCAGTAGTATATGGGGCAGGGAGACTAGCGGGGGCAATGAGCAGTTCTTC
CASSIWGRETSGGNEQFF
>TRBJ1-2|-|15|TRBV6-5|-
TGTGCCAGCAGTCCCCAGGGCCCCAGGGGCTATGGCTACACCTTC
CASSPQGPRGYGYTF
>TRBJ1-3|TRBD1|12|TRBV6-1|-
TGTGCCACTGGGACAGAAGGAAACACCATATATTTT
CATGTEGNTIYF
>TRBJ2-7|-|15|TRBV18|-
TGTGCCAGCTCACCCCCCTCTGGGGGGATTGGGGAGCAGTACTTC
CASSPPSGGIGEQYF
>TRBJ2-4|-|16|TRBV4-1|once
TGCGCCAGCAGCCAAAATCGGGGAGTAGCCAAAAACATTCAGTACTTC
CASSQNRGVAKNIQYF
>TRBJ1-2|-|11|TRBV7-8|once
TGTGCCAGCAGCTTAGTCTCTCATTTAGACTTC
CASSLVSHLDF
>TRBJ1-5|TRBD1|15|TRBV27|-
TGTGCCAGCAGTTTAGGGACAGGGAAGGGACAGCCCCAGCATTTT
CASSLGTGKGQPQHF
>TRBJ2-4|-|17|TRBV6-1|-
TGTGCCAGCAGTGAACCAGGAGGGGGATTTCCCAAAAACATTCAGTACTTC
CASSEPGGGFPKNIQYF
>TRBJ2-2|-|15|TRBV9|-
TGTGCCAGCAGCGTATGGGCGGCGAACACCGGGGAGCTGTTTTTT
CASSVWAANTGELFF
>TRBJ1-2|TRBD1|16|TRBV5-4|-
TGTGCCAGCAGCTTGGGAAGACAGGGAGGAAACTATGGCTACACCTTC
CASSLGRQGGNYGYTF
>TRBJ1-2|-|12|TRBV30|-
TGTGCCTGGAGTTACGCCGGCGGTGGCTACACCTTC
CAWSYAGGGYTF
>TRBJ2-5|TRBD1|13|TRBV19|-
TGTGCCAGTACCGAAGACAGGGGGGAGACCCAGTACTTC
CASTEDRGETQYF
>TRBJ1-1|-|17|TRBV21-1|-
TGTGCCAGCACCAAAAAGCGGGAGGGACATCCGAACACTGAAGCTTTCTTT
CASTKKREGHPNTEAFF
>TRBJ2-5|TRBD1|15|TRBV2|few
TGTGCCAGCAGGGGATACAGGGGCAAACAAGAGACCCAGTACTTC
CASRGYRGKQETQYF
>TRBJ2-7|-|13|TRBV30|few
TGTGCCTGGAGTGTGACCAGCTACTACGAGCAGTACTTC
CAWSVTSYYEQYF
>TRBJ2-7|TRBD1|14|TRBV6-1|-
TGTGCCAGCAACCCGCTGACAGGGCCATACGAGCAGTACTTC
CASNPLTGPYEQYF
>TRBJ2-3|TRBD2|14|TRBV29-1|-
TGCAGCGTCTCTCGGGGGGAGACCACGGATACGCAGTATTTT
CSVSRGETTDTQYF
>TRBJ1-1|TRBD1|13|TRBV30|-
TGTGCCTGGGGACAGGGGGAAGGGACTGAAGCTTTCTTT
CAWGQGEGTEAFF
>TRBJ1-1|-|13|TRBV6-4|-
TGTGCCAGCAGTGACTCGAGTCGGGGAGAAGCTTTCTTT
CASSDSSRGEAFF
>TRBJ1-3|TRBD1|12|TRBV29-1|once
TGCAGCGTTGAGGCCCAGGGGGACACCATATATTTT
CSVEAQGDTIYF
>TRBJ2-5|-|14|TRBV5-4|-
TGTGCCAGCAGCCGAGATGGGGGCAGAGAGACCCAGTACTTC
CASSRDGGRETQYF
>TRBJ2-7|TRBD2|14|TRBV5-6|-
TGTGCCAGCAGCCCGACTAGCGGCCCCTACGAGCAGTACTTC
CASSPTSGPYEQYF
>TRBJ1-4|-|14|TRBV5-4|-
TGTGCCAGCAGCTTGTTAGGCTCCGAAGAAAAACTGTTTTTT
CASSLLGSEEKLFF
>TRBJ2-5|TRBD2|13|TRBV19|-
TGTGCCAGTAGTGAGCTAGCGGATGAGACCCAGTACTTC
CASSELADETQYF
>TRBJ1-1|-|12|TRBV9|-
TGTGCCAGCAGCACCCTGAACACTGAAGCTTTCTTT
CASSTLNTEAFF
>TRBJ2-7|-|11|TRBV20-1|-
TGCAGTGCTAGAGATCTGGGTAGGAAGTACTTC
CSARDLGRKYF
>TRBJ2-3|-|14|TRBV10-3|-
TGTGCCATCAGTCGACAGGGAGGTGCAGATACGCAGTATTTT
CAISRQGGADTQYF